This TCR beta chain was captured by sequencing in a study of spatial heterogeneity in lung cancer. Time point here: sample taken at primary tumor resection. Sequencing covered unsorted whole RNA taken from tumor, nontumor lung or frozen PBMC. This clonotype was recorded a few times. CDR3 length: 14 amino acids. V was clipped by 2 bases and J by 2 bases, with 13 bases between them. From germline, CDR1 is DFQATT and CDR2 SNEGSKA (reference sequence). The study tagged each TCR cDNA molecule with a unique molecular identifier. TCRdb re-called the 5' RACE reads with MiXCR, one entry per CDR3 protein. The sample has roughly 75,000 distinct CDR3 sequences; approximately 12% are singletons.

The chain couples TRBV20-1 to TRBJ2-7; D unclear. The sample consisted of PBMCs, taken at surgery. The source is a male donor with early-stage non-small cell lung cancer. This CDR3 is CSARSLWGTYEQYF. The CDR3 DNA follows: TGCAGTGCTAGATCTCTATGGGGTACCTACGAGCAGTACTTC.